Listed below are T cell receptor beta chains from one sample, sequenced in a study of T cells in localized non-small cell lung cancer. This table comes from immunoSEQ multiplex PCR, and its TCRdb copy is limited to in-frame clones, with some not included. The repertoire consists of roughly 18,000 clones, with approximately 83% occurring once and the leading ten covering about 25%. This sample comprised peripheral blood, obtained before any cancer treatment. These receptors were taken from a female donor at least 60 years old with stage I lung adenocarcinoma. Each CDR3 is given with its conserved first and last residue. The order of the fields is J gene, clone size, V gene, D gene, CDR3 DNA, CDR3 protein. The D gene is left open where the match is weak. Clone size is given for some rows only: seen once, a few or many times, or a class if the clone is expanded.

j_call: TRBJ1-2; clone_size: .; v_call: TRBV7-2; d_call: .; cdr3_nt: TGTGCCAGCAGCTCACAATTGGGGCGGCCTGACACCTTC; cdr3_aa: CASSSQLGRPDTF
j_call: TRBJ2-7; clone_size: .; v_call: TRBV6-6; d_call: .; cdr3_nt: TGTGCCAGCAGTTTTGGACCGACTTCCAACTACGAGCAGTACTTC; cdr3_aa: CASSFGPTSNYEQYF
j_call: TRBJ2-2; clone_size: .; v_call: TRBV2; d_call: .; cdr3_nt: TGTGCCAGCAGTGTGGGACTGACGAACACCGGGGAGCTGTTTTTT; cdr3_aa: CASSVGLTNTGELFF
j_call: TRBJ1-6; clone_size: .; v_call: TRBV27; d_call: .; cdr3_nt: TGTGCCAGCACCTGGGGGGACTCGGGATCACCCCTCCACTTT; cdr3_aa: CASTWGDSGSPLHF
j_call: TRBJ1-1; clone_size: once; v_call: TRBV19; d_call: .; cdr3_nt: TGTGCCAGTAGTTACAGGGCCGGGATGCACACTGAAGCTTTCTTT; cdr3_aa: CASSYRAGMHTEAFF
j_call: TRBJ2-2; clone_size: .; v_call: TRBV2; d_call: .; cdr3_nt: TGTGCCAGCAGTGAAATCGGTAGCGGGGAGCTGTTTTTT; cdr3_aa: CASSEIGSGELFF
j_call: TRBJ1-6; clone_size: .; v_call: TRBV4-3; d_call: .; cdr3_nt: TGCGCCAGCAGCCAAGCCTCCGGGACGGTCCCTTCACCCCTCCACTTT; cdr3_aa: CASSQASGTVPSPLHF
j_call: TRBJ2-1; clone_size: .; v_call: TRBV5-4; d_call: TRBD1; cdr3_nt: TGTGCCAGCAGCCCCGGACAGGGCTACAATGAGCAGTTCTTC; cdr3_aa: CASSPGQGYNEQFF
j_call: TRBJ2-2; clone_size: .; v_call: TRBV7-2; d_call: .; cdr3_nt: TGTGCCAGCAAAGATAGATTAAACACCGGGGAGCTGTTTTTT; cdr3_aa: CASKDRLNTGELFF
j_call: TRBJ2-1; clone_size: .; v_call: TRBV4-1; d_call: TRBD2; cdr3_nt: TGCGCCAGCAGGCGGGGGGCCTCCTACAATGAGCAGTTCTTC; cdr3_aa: CASRRGASYNEQFF
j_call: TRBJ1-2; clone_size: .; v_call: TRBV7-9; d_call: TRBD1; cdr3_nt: TGTGCCAGCAGCTTAGGACGGGACAGCTATGGCTACACCTTC; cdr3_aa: CASSLGRDSYGYTF
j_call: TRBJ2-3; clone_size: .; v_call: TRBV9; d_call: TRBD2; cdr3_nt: TGTGCCAGCAGCGTTGGACTAGCCACGGCCCCAGATACGCAGTATTTT; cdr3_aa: CASSVGLATAPDTQYF
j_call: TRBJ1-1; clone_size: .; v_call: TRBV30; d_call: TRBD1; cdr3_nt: TGTGCCTGGAGTAGGGGACAGGGGAACACTGAAGCTTTCTTT; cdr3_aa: CAWSRGQGNTEAFF
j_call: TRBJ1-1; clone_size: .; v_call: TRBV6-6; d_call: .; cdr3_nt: TGTGCCAGCAGGCATACCGGAGGGGGAAACACTGAAGCTTTCTTT; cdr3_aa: CASRHTGGGNTEAFF
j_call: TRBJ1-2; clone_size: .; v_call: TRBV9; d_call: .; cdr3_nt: TGTGCCAGCAGCCCCCCCCTGAGTGGCTACACCTTC; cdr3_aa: CASSPPLSGYTF
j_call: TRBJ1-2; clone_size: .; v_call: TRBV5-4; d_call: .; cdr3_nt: TGTGCCAGCAGCCAAGACCCAAACCAGGGAAGAGGCTACACCTTC; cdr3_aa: CASSQDPNQGRGYTF
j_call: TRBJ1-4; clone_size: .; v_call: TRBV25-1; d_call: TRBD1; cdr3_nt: TGTGCCAGCAGTGATTCCCGGACAGGCGGAACTGGGATTTTT; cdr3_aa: CASSDSRTGGTGIF
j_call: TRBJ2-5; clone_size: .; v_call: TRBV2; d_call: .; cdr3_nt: TGTGCCAGCACCGGAATTGGGGGAACCCAAGAGACCCAGTACTTC; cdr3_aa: CASTGIGGTQETQYF
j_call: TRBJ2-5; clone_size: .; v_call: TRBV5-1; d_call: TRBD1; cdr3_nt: TGCGCCAGCAGCCCGACCCCTCAGGGGGTGGAGACCCAGTACTTC; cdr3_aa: CASSPTPQGVETQYF
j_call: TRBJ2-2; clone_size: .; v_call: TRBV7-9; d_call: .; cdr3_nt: TGTGCCAGCAGCTTGGTCCCCGGGGGCGGGGAGCTGTTTTTT; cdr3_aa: CASSLVPGGGELFF
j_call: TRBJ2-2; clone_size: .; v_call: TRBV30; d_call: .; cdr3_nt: TGTGCCTGGAGTGTAGGGGGAACCGGGGAGCTGTTTTTT; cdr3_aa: CAWSVGGTGELFF
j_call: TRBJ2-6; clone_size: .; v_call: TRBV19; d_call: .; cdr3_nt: TGTGCCAGTAAATCGGGGGGCTCGGGGGCCAACGTCCTGACTTTC; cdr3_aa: CASKSGGSGANVLTF
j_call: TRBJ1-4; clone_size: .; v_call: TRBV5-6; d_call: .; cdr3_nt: TGTGCCAGCAGCCCCGGACGGAATGAAAAACTGTTTTTT; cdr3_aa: CASSPGRNEKLFF
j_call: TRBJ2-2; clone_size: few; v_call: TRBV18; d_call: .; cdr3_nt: TGTGCCAGCTCACCACGAGAATTTAATCTCGCCGGGGAGCTGTTTTTT; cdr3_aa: CASSPREFNLAGELFF